The 4 T cell receptor beta chains presented below share a single source sample, sequenced in a study of blood T cell repertoires in COVID-19. Some clones are missing from TCRdb's copy, which holds only in-frame ones; the method was immunoSEQ multiplex PCR. The sample has some 200,000 clones; roughly nine tenths are singletons. The sequencing input was PBMCs or T cells enriched from blood (not recorded which). These receptors were obtained from a woman under 30 who had recovered from COVID-19.

As for this clone: This specimen includes other DNA sequences encoding the same CDR3. The chain employs TRBV28 and TRBJ1-2; D not certain. The V end was cut by 2 bases, the J end by 5 bases, with 6 bases between. Per germline, CDR1 MDHEN and CDR2 SYDVKM. This CDR3 has 12 amino acids. CDR3 loop: CASSLGGYGYTF. The CDR3 DNA is TGTGCCAGCAGTTTAGGAGGATATGGCTACACCTTC.

The genes are TRBV10-1 and TRBJ2-3; 9 bases match TRBD1. Trimming at V came to 6 bases and at J to 2 bases, leaving 9 bases not matched to a gene. The CDR3 has 16 residues. Germline lookup yields CDR1 WNHNN and CDR2 SYGVQD (reference sequence). CDR3 DNA: TGCGCCAGCAGCGGGGACAGGGCCGCAATCACAGATACGCAGTATTTT. Residues: CASSGDRAAITDTQYF.

V gene TRBV6-1 combines with J gene TRBJ1-6, with 9 positions matching TRBD1. The V gene end was trimmed by 4 bases and the J gene end by 7 bases; junction bases not matched to a gene: 8. The CDR3 covers 16 residues. The germline V gene has CDR1 MNHNS and CDR2 SASEGT. The CDR3 protein is CASSVGTGRNNSPLHF. In nucleotides, the CDR3 is TGTGCCAGCAGTGTAGGGACAGGGAGGAACAATTCACCCCTCCACTTT.

The genes are TRBV27 and TRBJ2-7; 13 bases align to TRBD2. The CDR3 has 17 amino acids. The junction had 10 bases not matched to a gene; V was cut back by 5 bases and J by 3 bases. Germline CDR1 MNHEY, CDR2 SMNVEV (reference sequence). The CDR3 sequence: CASSRGPGLAGNYEQYF. In nucleotides, the CDR3 is TGTGCCAGCAGTCGGGGTCCGGGACTAGCGGGGAACTACGAGCAGTACTTC.